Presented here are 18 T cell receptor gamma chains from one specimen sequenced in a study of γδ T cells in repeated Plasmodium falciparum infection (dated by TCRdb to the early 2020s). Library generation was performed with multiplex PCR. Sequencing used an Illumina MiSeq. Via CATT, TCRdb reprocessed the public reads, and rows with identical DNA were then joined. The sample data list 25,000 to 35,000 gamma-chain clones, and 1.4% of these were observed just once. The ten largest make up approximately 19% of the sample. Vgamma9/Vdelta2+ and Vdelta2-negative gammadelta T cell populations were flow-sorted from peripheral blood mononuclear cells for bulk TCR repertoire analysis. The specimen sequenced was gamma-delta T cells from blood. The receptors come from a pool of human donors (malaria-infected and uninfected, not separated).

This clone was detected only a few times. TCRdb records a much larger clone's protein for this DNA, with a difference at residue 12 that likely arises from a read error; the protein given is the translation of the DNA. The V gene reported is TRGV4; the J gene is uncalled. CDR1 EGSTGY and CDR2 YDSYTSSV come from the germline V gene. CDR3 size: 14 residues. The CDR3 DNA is TGTGCCACCTGGGTCCGCAGAGGTTATTATAAGGAACTCTTT. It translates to CATWVRRGYYKELF.

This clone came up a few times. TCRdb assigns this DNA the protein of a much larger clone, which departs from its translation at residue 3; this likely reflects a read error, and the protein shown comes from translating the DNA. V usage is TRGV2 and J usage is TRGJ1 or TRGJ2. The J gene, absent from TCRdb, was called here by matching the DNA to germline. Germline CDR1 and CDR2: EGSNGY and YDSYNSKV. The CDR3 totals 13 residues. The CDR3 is CAPWDGSWYKKLF. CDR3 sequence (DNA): TGTGCCCCCTGGGACGGGTCCTGGTATAAGAAACTCTTT.

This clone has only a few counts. DNA of the CDR3: TGTGCCACCTGGGATAGCCCGGCTTATTATAAGAAACTCTTT. It codes for CATWDSPAYYKKLF. The V call is TRGV4, the J call TRGJ1 or TRGJ2. Here the J gene came from matching the DNA to germline, since TCRdb omits it. The V and J ends lost 3 bases and 3 bases, in that order; junction bases with no gene match: 8. CDR3 length: 14 residues. Germline V gene data show CDR1 as EGSTGY and CDR2 as YDSYTSSV.

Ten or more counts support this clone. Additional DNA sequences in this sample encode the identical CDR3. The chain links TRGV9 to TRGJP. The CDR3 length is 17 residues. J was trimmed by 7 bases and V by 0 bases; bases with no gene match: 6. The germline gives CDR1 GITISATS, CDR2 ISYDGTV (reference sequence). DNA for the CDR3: TGTGCCTTGTGGGAGGTGCAAGGCGAGTTGGGCAAAAAAATCAAGGTATTT. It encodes CALWEVQGELGKKIKVF.

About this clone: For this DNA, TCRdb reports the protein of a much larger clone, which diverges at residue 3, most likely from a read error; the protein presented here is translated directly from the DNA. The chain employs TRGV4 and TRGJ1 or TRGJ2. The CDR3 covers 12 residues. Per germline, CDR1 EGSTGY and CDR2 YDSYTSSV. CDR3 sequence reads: CAAWDGHYKKLF. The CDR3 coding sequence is TGTGCCGCCTGGGATGGGCATTATAAGAAACTCTTT.

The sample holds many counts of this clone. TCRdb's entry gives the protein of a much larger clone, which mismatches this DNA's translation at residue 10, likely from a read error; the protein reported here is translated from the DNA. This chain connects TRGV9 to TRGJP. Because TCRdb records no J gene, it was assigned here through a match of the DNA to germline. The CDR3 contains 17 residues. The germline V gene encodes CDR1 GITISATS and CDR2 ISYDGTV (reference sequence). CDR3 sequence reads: CALWEAKQESGKKIKVF. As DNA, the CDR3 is TGTGCCTTGTGGGAGGCAAAACAAGAGTCGGGCAAAAAAATCAAGGTATTT.

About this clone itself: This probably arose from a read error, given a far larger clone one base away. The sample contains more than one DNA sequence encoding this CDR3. The CDR3 nucleotides are TGTGCCTTGTGGGAGGTGGACCCCGGTCCACAAGAGCTGGGCAAAAAAATCAAGGTATTT. Its protein is CALWEVDPGPQELGKKIKVF. The V call is TRGV9, the J call TRGJP. TCRdb gives no J gene; it was assigned here by matching the DNA to germline. Germline CDR1 and CDR2: GITISATS and ISYDGTV (reference sequence). This CDR3 region has 20 residues.

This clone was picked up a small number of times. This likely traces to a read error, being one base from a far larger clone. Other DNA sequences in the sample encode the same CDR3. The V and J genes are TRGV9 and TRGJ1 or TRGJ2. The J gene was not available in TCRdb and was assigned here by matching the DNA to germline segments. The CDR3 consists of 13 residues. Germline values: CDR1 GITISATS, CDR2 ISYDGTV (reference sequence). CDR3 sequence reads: CALWGTLYYKKLF. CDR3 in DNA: TGTGCCCTGTGGGGAACTCTTTATTATAAGAAACTCTTT.

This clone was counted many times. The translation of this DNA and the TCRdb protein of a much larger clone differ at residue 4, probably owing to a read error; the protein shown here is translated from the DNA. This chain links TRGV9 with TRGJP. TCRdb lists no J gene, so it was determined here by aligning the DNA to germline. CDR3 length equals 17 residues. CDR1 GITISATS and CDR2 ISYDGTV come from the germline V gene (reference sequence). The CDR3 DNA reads TGTGCCTTGCGGGAGGTGCAAACGGAGTTGGGCAAAAAAATCAAGGTATTT. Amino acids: CALREVQTELGKKIKVF.

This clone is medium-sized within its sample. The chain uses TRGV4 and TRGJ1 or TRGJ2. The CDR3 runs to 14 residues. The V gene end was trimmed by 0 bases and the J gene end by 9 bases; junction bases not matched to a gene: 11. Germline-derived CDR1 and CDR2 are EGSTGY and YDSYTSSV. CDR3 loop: CATWDGLQRGKKLF. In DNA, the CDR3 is TGTGCCACCTGGGATGGGCTCCAAAGGGGTAAGAAACTCTTT.

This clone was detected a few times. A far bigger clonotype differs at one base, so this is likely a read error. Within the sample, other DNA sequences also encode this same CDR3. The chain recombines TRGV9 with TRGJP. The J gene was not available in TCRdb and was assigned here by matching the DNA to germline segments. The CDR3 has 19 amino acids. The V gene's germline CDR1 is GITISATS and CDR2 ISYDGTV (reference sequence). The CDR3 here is CALWEVHLVRELGKKIKVF. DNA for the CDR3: TGTGCTTTGTGGGAGGTGCATTTGGTGAGGGAGTTGGGCAAAAAAATCAAGGTATTT.

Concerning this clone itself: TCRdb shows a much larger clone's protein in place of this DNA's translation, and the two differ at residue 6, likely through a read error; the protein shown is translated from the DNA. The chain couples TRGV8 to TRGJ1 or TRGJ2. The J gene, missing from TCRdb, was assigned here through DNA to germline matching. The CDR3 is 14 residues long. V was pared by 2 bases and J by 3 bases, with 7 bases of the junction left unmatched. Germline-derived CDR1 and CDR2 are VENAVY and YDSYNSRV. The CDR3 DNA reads TGTGCCACCTGGGATATTACGAGTTATTATAAGAAACTCTTT. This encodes CATWDITSYYKKLF.

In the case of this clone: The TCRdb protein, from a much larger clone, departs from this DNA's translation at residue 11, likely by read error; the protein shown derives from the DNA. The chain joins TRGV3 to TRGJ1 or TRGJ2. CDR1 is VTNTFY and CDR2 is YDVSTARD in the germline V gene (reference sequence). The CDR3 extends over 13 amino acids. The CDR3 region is CATWDRFYYKRLF. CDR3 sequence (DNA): TGTGCCACCTGGGACAGGTTTTATTATAAGAGACTCTTT.

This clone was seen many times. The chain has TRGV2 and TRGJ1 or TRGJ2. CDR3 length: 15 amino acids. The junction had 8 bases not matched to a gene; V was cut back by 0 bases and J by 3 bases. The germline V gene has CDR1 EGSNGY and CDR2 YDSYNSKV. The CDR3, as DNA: TGTGCCACCTGGGACGGGCAGTTCGTTTATTATAAGAAACTCTTT. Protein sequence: CATWDGQFVYYKKLF.

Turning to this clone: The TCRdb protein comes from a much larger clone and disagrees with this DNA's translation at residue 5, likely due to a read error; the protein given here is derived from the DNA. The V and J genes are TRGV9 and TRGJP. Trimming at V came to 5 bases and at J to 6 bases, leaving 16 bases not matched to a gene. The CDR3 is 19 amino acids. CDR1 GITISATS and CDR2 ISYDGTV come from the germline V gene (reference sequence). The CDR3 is CALWGETGVGELGKKIKVF. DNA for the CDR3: TGTGCCTTGTGGGGTGAAACCGGAGTGGGAGAGTTGGGCAAAAAAATCAAGGTATTT.

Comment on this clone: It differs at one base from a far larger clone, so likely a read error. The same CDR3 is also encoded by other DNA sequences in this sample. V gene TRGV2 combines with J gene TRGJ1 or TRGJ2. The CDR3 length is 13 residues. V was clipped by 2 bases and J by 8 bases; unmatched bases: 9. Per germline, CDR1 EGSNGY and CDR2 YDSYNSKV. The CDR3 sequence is CATWDVLRNKKLF. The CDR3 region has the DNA TGTGCCACCTGGGACGTTCTAAGGAATAAGAAACTCTTT.

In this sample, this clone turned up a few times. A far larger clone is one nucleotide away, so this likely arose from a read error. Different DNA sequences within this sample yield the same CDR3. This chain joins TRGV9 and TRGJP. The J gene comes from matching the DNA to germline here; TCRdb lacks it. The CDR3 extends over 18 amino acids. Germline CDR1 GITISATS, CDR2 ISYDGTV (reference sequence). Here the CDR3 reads CALWEVGGQELGKKIKVF. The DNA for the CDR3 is TGTGCCCTGTGGGAGGTAGGGGGCCAAGAGTTGGGCAAAAAAATCAAGGTATTT.

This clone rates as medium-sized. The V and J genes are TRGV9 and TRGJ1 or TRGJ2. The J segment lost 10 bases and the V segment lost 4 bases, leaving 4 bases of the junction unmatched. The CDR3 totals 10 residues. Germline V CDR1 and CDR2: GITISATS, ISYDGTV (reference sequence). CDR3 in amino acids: CALWENKKLF. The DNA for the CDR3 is TGTGCCTTGTGGGAAAACAAGAAACTCTTT.